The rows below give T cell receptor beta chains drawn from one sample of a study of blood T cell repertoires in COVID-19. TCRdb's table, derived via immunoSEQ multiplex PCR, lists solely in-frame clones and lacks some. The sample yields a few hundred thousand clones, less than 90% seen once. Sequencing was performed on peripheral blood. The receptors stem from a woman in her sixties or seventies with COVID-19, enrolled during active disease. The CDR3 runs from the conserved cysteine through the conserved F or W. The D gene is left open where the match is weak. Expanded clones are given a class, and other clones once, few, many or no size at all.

CASSPSTDTQYF TRBJ2-3 NA NA TRBV6-6
CASSLDPGADTQYF TRBJ2-3 NA NA TRBV5-1
CAINSRGDSAGYTF TRBJ1-2 once TRBD1 TRBV10-3
CASSYSGGGPGDTQYF TRBJ2-3 NA TRBD2 TRBV6-5
CASSSRTSPFSYNEQFF TRBJ2-1 NA NA TRBV7-6
CASSFTGLGGGYTF TRBJ1-2 NA NA TRBV5-1
CASSPSGGEADTQYF TRBJ2-3 NA TRBD2 TRBV7-9
CASSQNPTGTSGNTIYF TRBJ1-3 NA TRBD1 TRBV4-3
CASSSSGWLDTEAFF TRBJ1-1 few NA TRBV6-6
CASSRQGKTDTQYF TRBJ2-3 NA TRBD1 TRBV5-4
CASSAVTVKNTIYF TRBJ1-3 NA NA TRBV7-2
CASSGRRGQGRIYGYTF TRBJ1-2 NA NA TRBV9
CASSQDGGKDEKLFF TRBJ1-4 NA NA TRBV4-3
CASSLSGLPYEQYF TRBJ2-7 NA NA TRBV27
CATSVSCYTF TRBJ1-2 NA NA TRBV24-1
CASSVAYRVAGNTIYF TRBJ1-3 many NA TRBV9
CASSYEQVRVYEQYF TRBJ2-7 NA NA TRBV6-2/TRBV6-3
CASIGQRLNTEAFF TRBJ1-1 NA NA TRBV6-5
CASSLNTQGYYTF TRBJ1-2 NA NA TRBV7-9
CASRLGAGQGNTIYF TRBJ1-3 NA NA TRBV27
CASSLGTGNYGYTF TRBJ1-2 few NA TRBV4-2
CASSPGEQVETQYF TRBJ2-5 NA NA TRBV7-3
CASTPGTARFNEKLFF TRBJ1-4 NA TRBD1 TRBV18
CASSQTPASGGASEQFF TRBJ2-1 NA TRBD2 TRBV4-1
CASSQVGRGNEKLFF TRBJ1-4 NA NA TRBV4-2
CASSQADRVGNEQFF TRBJ2-1 few TRBD1 TRBV4-1
CASSVGSGVSSPLHF TRBJ1-6 NA NA TRBV2
CASRGQGHETQYF TRBJ2-5 NA TRBD1 TRBV2
CASRTLAGGPAGELFF TRBJ2-2 NA TRBD2 TRBV3-1/TRBV3-2
CASSLYGDVSSGYTF TRBJ1-2 NA NA TRBV13
CASSVAPRGDNSPLHF TRBJ1-6 NA TRBD1 TRBV9
CASSLVGRGNTEAFF TRBJ1-1 once NA TRBV5-4
CASSGRGQRYQETQYF TRBJ2-5 many NA TRBV6-2/TRBV6-3
CASSGGQGVYYGYTF TRBJ1-2 NA TRBD1 TRBV28
CASNTGLATDTQYF TRBJ2-3 once TRBD2 TRBV7-3
CASSVRPGVQPQHF TRBJ1-5 NA NA TRBV21-1
CASSFGLAGSTDTQYF TRBJ2-3 NA TRBD2 TRBV5-4
CASSPLGEGETQYF TRBJ2-5 NA TRBD2 TRBV4-3
CASSLGQGANQPQHF TRBJ1-5 once TRBD1 TRBV4-1